These 18 T cell receptor beta chains originate from one sample sequenced in a study of radiotherapy plus CTLA-4 blockade in lung cancer. This table comes from immunoSEQ multiplex PCR, and its TCRdb copy is limited to in-frame clones, with some not included. The table includes roughly 76,000 clones, roughly 74% detected once. The starting material was peripheral blood, obtained from a patient treated with radiotherapy plus ipilimumab. These receptors were obtained from a human donor with non-small cell lung cancer whose response to radiotherapy plus ipilimumab could not be evaluated.

The chain joins TRBV9 to TRBJ2-2; 13 bases map to TRBD2. Unmatched junction bases numbered 4, after V lost 4 bases and J lost 4 bases. This CDR3 spans 16 amino acids. Looked up from germline, CDR1 is SGDLS and CDR2 is YYNGEE. In nucleotides, the CDR3 is TGTGCCAGCAGCCGAGGGACTAGCGGGGCCACCGGGGAGCTGTTTTTT. Translated, it gives CASSRGTSGATGELFF.

The chain links TRBV18 to TRBJ1-1; a possible D gene is TRBD1 (6 bases). CDR3 size: 15 residues. Germline lookup yields CDR1 KGHSH and CDR2 LQKENI. V was pared by 4 bases and J by 1 base, with 13 bases between. CDR3 DNA sequence: TGTGCCAGCTCACAAACACAGGGCGCGAACACTGAAGCTTTCTTT. As protein: CASSQTQGANTEAFF.

The V gene is TRBV14, the J gene TRBJ2-3, with a weak D call TRBD1 (6 bases). The CDR3 is made up of 14 amino acids. Germline V gene sequence: CDR1 SGHDN, CDR2 FVKESK. The V end lost 1 base, the J end lost 4 bases, and 9 bases lay between the germline ends. CDR3 residues: CASSQGTVADTQYF. As DNA, the CDR3 is TGTGCCAGCAGCCAAGGGACAGTAGCAGATACGCAGTATTTT.

There are a few counts of this clone. This sequence joins TRBV9 and TRBJ1-1; 7 bases match TRBD1. Germline CDR1 is SGDLS and CDR2 is YYNGEE. This CDR3 comprises 15 residues. J was trimmed by 6 bases and V by 0 bases; bases with no gene match: 8. The CDR3 DNA reads TGTGCCAGCAGCGTAGGAAAGGGGGCTTCATCTGAAGCTTTCTTT. This sequence encodes CASSVGKGASSEAFF.

The chain couples TRBV5-4 to TRBJ1-2; TRBD1 matches 9 bases. The CDR3 extends over 15 amino acids. With V trimmed by 6 bases and J by 4 bases, 10 bases remained unmatched. The germline V gene encodes CDR1 SGHNT and CDR2 YYREEE (reference sequence). The CDR3 nucleotides are TGTGCCAGCAAAGTCTGGGACAGGGAGTTCTATGGCTACACCTTC. Protein: CASKVWDREFYGYTF.

The chain couples TRBV7-7 to TRBJ2-2; TRBD2 matches 7 bases. Germline trimming cut 5 bases from V and 1 base from J; bases unmatched to any gene: 10. This CDR3 is 17 amino acids long. Per the germline V gene, CDR1 is SSHAT and CDR2 is FNYEAQ (reference sequence). CDR3 amino acids: CASSARTRVENTGELFF. As DNA, the CDR3 is TGTGCCAGCAGCGCCCGGACTAGGGTGGAGAACACCGGGGAGCTGTTTTTT.

The chain has TRBV2 and TRBJ1-5; 10 nucleotides agree with TRBD1. Germline V gene lookup returns CDR1 SNHLY and CDR2 FYNNEI. The J segment lost 2 bases and the V segment lost 6 bases, leaving 7 bases of the junction unmatched. The CDR3 totals 16 residues. CDR3: CASRASTGGRNQPQHF. The CDR3 coding sequence is TGTGCCAGCAGGGCCTCGACAGGGGGCCGCAATCAGCCCCAGCATTTT.

This clone appeared once. The genes are TRBV7-2 and TRBJ1-5; D is uncertain. Trimming stripped 1 base from V and 0 bases from J, with 7 bases between. Germline V gene data show CDR1 as SGHTA and CDR2 as FQGNSA. This CDR3 is 15 amino acids long. CDR3 protein: CASSLVSYSNQPQHF. CDR3 coding DNA: TGTGCCAGCAGCTTAGTCAGTTATAGCAATCAGCCCCAGCATTTT.

The rearrangement uses TRBV9 and TRBJ2-5, with 7 bases fitting TRBD2. This CDR3 comprises 16 residues. V was clipped by 3 bases and J by 4 bases; unmatched bases: 12. From germline, CDR1 is SGDLS and CDR2 YYNGEE. CDR3 region: CASSDFGLGFRETQYF. The CDR3 nucleotides are TGTGCCAGCAGCGATTTCGGACTAGGCTTTCGAGAGACCCAGTACTTC. Full variable domain (remainder filled in from reference TRBV9 and TRBJ2-5): DSGVTQTPKHLITATGQRVTLRCSPRSGDLSVYWYQQSLDQGLQFLIQYYNGEERAKGNILERFSAQQFPDLHSELNLSSLELGDSALYFCASSDFGLGFRETQYFGPGTRLLVL.

The gene calls are TRBV19 and TRBJ1-1, with TRBD1 as a possible D gene (6 bases). CDR1 and CDR2 from the germline V gene are LNHDA and SQIVND (reference sequence). V was pared by 5 bases and J by 1 base, with 17 bases between. The CDR3 totals 16 residues. CDR3 sequence (DNA): TGTGCCAGTAGTTCTGGGGACATACCGACGAACACTGAAGCTTTCTTT. This encodes CASSSGDIPTNTEAFF. The full variable domain, in which reference TRBV19 and TRBJ1-1 provide the parts outside the CDR3, is DGGITQSPKYLFRKEGQNVTLSCEQNLNHDAMYWYRQDPGQGLRLIYYSQIVNDFQKGDIAEGYSVSREKKESFPLTVTSAQKNPTAFYLCASSSGDIPTNTEAFFGQGTRLTVV.

The rearrangement uses TRBV10-3 and TRBJ2-1; 11 nucleotides agree with TRBD2. V was clipped by 3 bases and J by 11 bases; unmatched bases: 9. The CDR3 loop spans 15 amino acids. Looked up from germline, CDR1 is ENHRY and CDR2 is SYGVKD. The CDR3 loop is CAISDRGGTSGQQFF. CDR3 DNA: TGTGCCATCAGTGATAGGGGGGGGACTAGCGGTCAGCAGTTCTTC.

This chain connects TRBV18 to TRBJ1-2, with 10 nucleotides matching TRBD1. CDR3 length: 15 residues. Losses at the gene ends were 0 bases for V and 6 bases for J; bases not matched to a gene: 4. Germline V gene lookup returns CDR1 KGHSH and CDR2 LQKENI. The CDR3 DNA reads TGTGCCAGCTCACCACCCGGGACAGGGGAGGATGGCTACACCTTC. Residues: CASSPPGTGEDGYTF.

J is TRBJ2-7 and V is TRBV5-8; the D is unclear. V lost 4 bases and J 2 bases, leaving 13 bases between the germline ends. There are 14 residues in the CDR3. Germline V CDR1 and CDR2: SGHTS, YDEGEE. In nucleotides, the CDR3 is TGTGCCAGCAGCGGCCGGGTAGTACCCTACGAGCAGTACTTC. Encoded protein: CASSGRVVPYEQYF.

The chain combines TRBV19 with TRBJ1-1; D gene ambiguous. V lost 7 bases and J 0 bases, leaving 12 bases between the germline ends. Germline CDR1 LNHDA, CDR2 SQIVND (reference sequence). This CDR3 has 14 residues. The CDR3 region is CASTKRSMNTEAFF. In nucleotides, the CDR3 is TGTGCCAGTACGAAACGGAGTATGAACACTGAAGCTTTCTTT.

This clone occurred a few times. The rearrangement joins TRBV29-1 to TRBJ2-6; weak D call: TRBD1 (6 bases). Trimming removed 1 base at V and 3 bases at J, with 16 bases between. There are 17 residues in the CDR3. The germline V gene encodes CDR1 SQVTM and CDR2 ANQGSEA. CDR3 sequence reads: CSVEGRQEIFGANVLTF. The CDR3 DNA reads TGCAGCGTTGAAGGCAGACAGGAAATCTTTGGGGCCAACGTCCTGACTTTC.

CDR3 amino acids: CASRIGIGAYGKNIQYF. The CDR3 DNA is TGTGCCAGCAGGATAGGGATTGGGGCTTACGGCAAAAACATTCAGTACTTC. The chain links TRBV28 to TRBJ2-4, with D possibly matching TRBD1 (5 bases). V lost 6 bases and J lost 3, with 21 bases in between. Germline lookup yields CDR1 MDHEN and CDR2 SYDVKM. This CDR3 spans 17 amino acids. Drawing the rest from reference TRBV28 and TRBJ2-4, the complete variable domain is DVKVTQSSRYLVKRTGEKVFLECVQDMDHENMFWYRQDPGLGLRLIYFSYDVKMKEKGDIPEGYSVSREKKERFSLILESASTNQTSMYLCASRIGIGAYGKNIQYFGAGTRLSVL.

The J gene is TRBJ1-6, the V gene TRBV28, with 9 nucleotides matching TRBD1. Germline V gene lookup returns CDR1 MDHEN and CDR2 SYDVKM. The CDR3 loop spans 17 amino acids. V lost 6 bases and J lost 1; bases outside the gene matches: 7. In DNA, the CDR3 is TGTGCCAGCAGACCACAGGGGGCGGGTTCCTATAATTCACCCCTCCACTTT. Its translation: CASRPQGAGSYNSPLHF. Full variable domain (missing parts from reference TRBV28 and TRBJ1-6): DVKVTQSSRYLVKRTGEKVFLECVQDMDHENMFWYRQDPGLGLRLIYFSYDVKMKEKGDIPEGYSVSREKKERFSLILESASTNQTSMYLCASRPQGAGSYNSPLHFGNGTRLTVT.

The chain combines TRBV5-1 with TRBJ2-3, with no clear D. The V gene's germline CDR1 is SGHRS and CDR2 YFSETQ. Trimming removed 0 bases at V and 0 bases at J, with 11 bases between. The CDR3 totals 16 residues. The CDR3 region has the DNA TGCGCCAGCAGCTTGGATATCTCTATGAGCACAGATACGCAGTATTTT. Amino acid sequence: CASSLDISMSTDTQYF.